These T cell receptor beta chains were read from a single sample in a study of blood T cells in healthy people across ages. TCRdb itself ran the 5' RACE reads through MiXCR, one entry per CDR3 protein. In the table there are hundreds of thousands of distinct CDR3 sequences, about 53% of which are singletons. Sequenced: blood. These receptors all stem from a man aged 60 to 69 in good health. The conserved cysteine and the conserved F or W are not part of the CDR3 here.

len: 13
j_gene: TRBJ2-7
v_gene: TRBV10-2
CDR3aa: ASRETGAETDEQY

len: 10
j_gene: TRBJ1-2
v_gene: TRBV20-1
CDR3aa: SATHGQGGYT

len: 12
j_gene: TRBJ2-4
v_gene: TRBV7-9
CDR3aa: ASRSGTGENIQY

len: 13
j_gene: TRBJ2-1
v_gene: TRBV14
CDR3aa: ASSQFTGGYNEQF

len: 9
j_gene: TRBJ2-5
v_gene: TRBV12-3/TRBV12-4
CDR3aa: ASTLTGTQY

len: 11
j_gene: TRBJ1-2
v_gene: TRBV12-3/TRBV12-4
CDR3aa: ASNPGPNYGYT

len: 11
j_gene: TRBJ2-2
v_gene: TRBV29-1
CDR3aa: SVEGSGPGELF

len: 10
j_gene: TRBJ2-1
v_gene: TRBV29-1
CDR3aa: SVGGAHNEQF

len: 12
j_gene: TRBJ2-4
v_gene: TRBV6-1
CDR3aa: ASKSLHSQETRY

len: 9
j_gene: TRBJ1-2
v_gene: TRBV2
CDR3aa: ASRDLSGYT

len: 14
j_gene: TRBJ2-1
v_gene: TRBV5-6
CDR3aa: ASSLEGRTTYNEQF

len: 10
j_gene: TRBJ1-5
v_gene: TRBV10-1
CDR3aa: ASSDWGQPQH

len: 13
j_gene: TRBJ2-5
v_gene: TRBV7-2
CDR3aa: ASSLGASIQETQY

len: 13
j_gene: TRBJ1-1
v_gene: TRBV6-6
CDR3aa: ASSTRGLENTEAF

len: 11
j_gene: TRBJ1-1
v_gene: TRBV7-9
CDR3aa: ASSFGDRVEAF

len: 12
j_gene: TRBJ1-5
v_gene: TRBV2
CDR3aa: ASSRQGPPGAQH

len: 13
j_gene: TRBJ2-3
v_gene: TRBV12-3/TRBV12-4
CDR3aa: ASSFLQGYTDTQY

len: 12
j_gene: TRBJ2-5
v_gene: TRBV28
CDR3aa: ATGQAGRYNEQY

len: 14
j_gene: TRBJ1-2
v_gene: TRBV7-2
CDR3aa: ASSLEVTAHGYGYT

len: 9
j_gene: TRBJ2-5
v_gene: TRBV20-1
CDR3aa: SAERQETQY

len: 16
j_gene: NA
v_gene: TRBV20-1
CDR3aa: SAPPQGTRGSSYNEQY

len: 11
j_gene: TRBJ2-3
v_gene: TRBV5-1
CDR3aa: ASASARSDTQY

len: 12
j_gene: TRBJ2-3
v_gene: TRBV20-1
CDR3aa: SATGGWNTDTQY

len: 12
j_gene: TRBJ1-5
v_gene: TRBV21-1
CDR3aa: ASIDRESYQPQH

len: 12
j_gene: TRBJ2-4
v_gene: TRBV9
CDR3aa: ASSPRLGENIQY

len: 12
j_gene: TRBJ1-2
v_gene: TRBV3-1
CDR3aa: ASSQETQSYGYT

len: 13
j_gene: TRBJ1-6
v_gene: TRBV27
CDR3aa: ASSSGTGERSPLH

len: 13
j_gene: TRBJ2-6
v_gene: TRBV5-1
CDR3aa: ASSLGVGEANVLT

len: 12
j_gene: TRBJ2-7
v_gene: TRBV6-5
CDR3aa: ASSFQRGTYEQY